This T cell receptor (beta chain) was observed in a study of cytomegalovirus exposure and HLA in healthy donors. Study results and caveats: Specificity for CMV antigens was confirmed in vitro for a few of the CMV-associated chains.

Vbeta (60) and Jbeta (13) primers were used in the PCR. Sequencing was performed with immunoSEQ multiplex PCR; in TCRdb, only in-frame clones are kept and a portion is missing. The sample shows fewer than 250,000 clones, under 85% of them seen only once. V lost 4 bases to trimming and J lost 5 bases; unmatched junction nucleotides: 19. Germline V gives CDR1 SGHTA, CDR2 FQGNSA. The CDR3 runs to 19 residues. Regarding this clone: Its antigen is unidentified.

Specimen: PBMCs. The V call is TRBV7-2, the J call TRBJ2-3; 9 positions agree with TRBD2. The clonotype was recovered from a woman aged 18-29 years in good health and CMV-seronegative. CDR3 region: CASSWPRWREGLYQDTQYF. CDR3 in DNA: TGTGCCAGCAGCTGGCCGAGGTGGCGGGAGGGCCTATACCAAGATACGCAGTATTTT.